The sequence of this T cell receptor (beta chain) was determined in a study of blood T cell repertoires in COVID-19. In the study overall: Acute-phase and convalescent COVID-19 samples originated in the United States, Italy and Spain.

The CDR3 spans 13 residues. CDR1 is ENHRY and CDR2 is SYGVKD in the germline V gene. Trimming removed 6 bases at V and 0 bases at J, with 8 bases between. Some clones are missing from TCRdb's copy, which holds only in-frame ones; the method was immunoSEQ multiplex PCR. The sample records under 200,000 clones, approximately 89% being singletons. The chain recombines TRBV10-3 with TRBJ2-5; D is unresolved. The sequenced sample was peripheral blood. The clonotype was recovered from a man aged 40-49 years with active or convalescent COVID-19. CDR3 DNA: TGTGCCATCAGCTTAGACAACCAAGAGACCCAGTACTTC. This sequence encodes CAISLDNQETQYF.